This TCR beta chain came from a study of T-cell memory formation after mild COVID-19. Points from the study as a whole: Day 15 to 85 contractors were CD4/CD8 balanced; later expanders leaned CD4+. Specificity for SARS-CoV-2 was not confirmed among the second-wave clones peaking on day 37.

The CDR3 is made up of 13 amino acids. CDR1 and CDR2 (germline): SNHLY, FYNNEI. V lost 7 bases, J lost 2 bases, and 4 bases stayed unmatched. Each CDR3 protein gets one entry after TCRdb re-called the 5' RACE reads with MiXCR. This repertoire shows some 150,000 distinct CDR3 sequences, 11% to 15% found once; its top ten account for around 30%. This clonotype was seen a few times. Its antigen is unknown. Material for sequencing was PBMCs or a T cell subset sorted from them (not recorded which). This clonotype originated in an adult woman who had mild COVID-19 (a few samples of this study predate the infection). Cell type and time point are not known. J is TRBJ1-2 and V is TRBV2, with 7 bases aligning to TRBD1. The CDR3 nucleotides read TGTGCCAGCACGCAACAGGGGAACTATGGCTACACCTTC. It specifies CASTQQGNYGYTF.